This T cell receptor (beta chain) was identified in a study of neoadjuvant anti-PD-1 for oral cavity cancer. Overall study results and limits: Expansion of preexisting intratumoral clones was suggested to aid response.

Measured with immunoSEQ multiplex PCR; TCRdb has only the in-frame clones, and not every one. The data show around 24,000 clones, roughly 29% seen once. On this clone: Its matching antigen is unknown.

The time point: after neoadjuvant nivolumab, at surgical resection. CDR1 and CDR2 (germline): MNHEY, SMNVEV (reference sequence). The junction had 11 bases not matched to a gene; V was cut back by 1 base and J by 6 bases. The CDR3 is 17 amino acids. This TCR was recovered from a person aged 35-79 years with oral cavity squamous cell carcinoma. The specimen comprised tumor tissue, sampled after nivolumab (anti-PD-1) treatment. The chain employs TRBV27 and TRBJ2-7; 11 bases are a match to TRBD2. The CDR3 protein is CASSLWASGGPPTEQYF. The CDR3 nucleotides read TGTGCCAGCAGTTTATGGGCTAGCGGGGGGCCGCCTACCGAGCAGTACTTC.